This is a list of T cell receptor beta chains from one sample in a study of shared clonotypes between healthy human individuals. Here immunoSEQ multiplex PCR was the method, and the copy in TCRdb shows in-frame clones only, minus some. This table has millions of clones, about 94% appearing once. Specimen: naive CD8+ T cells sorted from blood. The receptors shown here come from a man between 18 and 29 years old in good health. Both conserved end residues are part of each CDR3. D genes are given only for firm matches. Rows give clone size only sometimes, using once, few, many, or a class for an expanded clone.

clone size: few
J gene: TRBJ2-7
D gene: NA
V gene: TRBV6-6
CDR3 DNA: TGTGCCAGCAGTGGTTCCTACGAGCAGTACTTC
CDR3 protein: CASSGSYEQYF

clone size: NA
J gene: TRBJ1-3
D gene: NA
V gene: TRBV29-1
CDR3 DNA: TGCAGCGTTGAAGATCTTGCGGGTTCCGGAAACACCATATATTTT
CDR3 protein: CSVEDLAGSGNTIYF

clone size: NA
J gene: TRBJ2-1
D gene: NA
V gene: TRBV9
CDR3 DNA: TGTGCCAGCAGCGTACGGAATAGTTTTGCCCATGAGCAGTTCTTC
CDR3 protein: CASSVRNSFAHEQFF

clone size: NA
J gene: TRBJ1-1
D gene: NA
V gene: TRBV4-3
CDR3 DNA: TGCGCCAGCAGCTTACAAAGGGGGTCTGAAGCTTTCTTT
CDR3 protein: CASSLQRGSEAFF

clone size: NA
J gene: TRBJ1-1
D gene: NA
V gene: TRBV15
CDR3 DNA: TGTGCCACCAGCAGAGATAAGGGGGAGGTAGCTTTCTTT
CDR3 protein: CATSRDKGEVAFF

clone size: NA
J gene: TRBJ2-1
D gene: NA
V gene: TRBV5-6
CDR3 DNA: TGTGCCAGCAGCTTGGAAGGGAGATACAGGAGCAATGAGCAGTTCTTC
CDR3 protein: CASSLEGRYRSNEQFF

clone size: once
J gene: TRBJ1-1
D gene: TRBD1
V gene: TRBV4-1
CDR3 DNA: TGCGCCAGCAGCCGTCGTGCCGGGACAGGGGGCTTGGAGAACACTGAAGCTTTCTTT
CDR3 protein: CASSRRAGTGGLENTEAFF

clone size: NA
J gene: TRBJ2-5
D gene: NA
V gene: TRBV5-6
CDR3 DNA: TGTGCCAGCAGCTTCCCCCCAGACGAGACCCAGTACTTC
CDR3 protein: CASSFPPDETQYF

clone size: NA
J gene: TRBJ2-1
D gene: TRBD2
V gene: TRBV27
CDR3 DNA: TGTGCCAGCAGTTTAAGACTAGCGGGTTACAATGAGCAGTTCTTC
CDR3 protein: CASSLRLAGYNEQFF

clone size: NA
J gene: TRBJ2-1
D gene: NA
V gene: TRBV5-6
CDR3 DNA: TGTGCCAGCAGCTTAAGCTACAATGAGCAGTTCTTC
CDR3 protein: CASSLSYNEQFF

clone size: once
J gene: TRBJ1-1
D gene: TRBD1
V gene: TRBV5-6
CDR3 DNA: TGTGCCAGCAACCAGGGGGCTTTCACTGAAGCTTTCTTT
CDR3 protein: CASNQGAFTEAFF

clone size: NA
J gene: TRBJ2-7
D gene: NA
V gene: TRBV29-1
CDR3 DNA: TGCAGCGTTGTTAGGGGCTACGAGCAGTACTTC
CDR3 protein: CSVVRGYEQYF

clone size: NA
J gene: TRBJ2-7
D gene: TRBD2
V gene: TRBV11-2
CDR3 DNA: TGTGCCAGCAGCTTAGGGCCTAGCGGGGGCTCCTACGAGCAGTACTTC
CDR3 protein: CASSLGPSGGSYEQYF

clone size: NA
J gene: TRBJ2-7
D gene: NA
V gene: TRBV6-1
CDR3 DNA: TGTGCCAGCAGCGTCACAACGAAGGTAAACGAGCAGTACTTC
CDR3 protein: CASSVTTKVNEQYF

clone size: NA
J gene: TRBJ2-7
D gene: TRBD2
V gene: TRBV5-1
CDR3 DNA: TGCGCCAGCAGCACTGGCCCCAGCGGGGGTTATTACGAGCAGTACTTC
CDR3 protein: CASSTGPSGGYYEQYF

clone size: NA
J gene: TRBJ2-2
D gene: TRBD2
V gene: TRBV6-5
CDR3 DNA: TGTGCCAGCAGTCGGACTAGCTCAACCGGGGAGCTGTTTTTT
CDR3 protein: CASSRTSSTGELFF

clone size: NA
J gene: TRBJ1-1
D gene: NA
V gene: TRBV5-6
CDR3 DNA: TGTGCCAGCAGCTTGGGACCTCCGACTGAAGCTTTCTTT
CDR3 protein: CASSLGPPTEAFF

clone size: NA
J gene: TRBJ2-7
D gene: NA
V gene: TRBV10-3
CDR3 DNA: TGTGCCATCAGTGATTTGAGGGGCTACGAGCAGTACTTC
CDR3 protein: CAISDLRGYEQYF

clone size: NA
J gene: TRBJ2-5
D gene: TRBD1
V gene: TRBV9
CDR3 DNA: TGTGCCAGCAGCGTAGCGGGGACAGGTATTCAAGAGACCCAGTACTTC
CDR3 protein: CASSVAGTGIQETQYF

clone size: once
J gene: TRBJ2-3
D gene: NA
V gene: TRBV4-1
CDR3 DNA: TGCGCCAGCAGCCGAACACAGGGTGATACGCAGTATTTT
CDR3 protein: CASSRTQGDTQYF

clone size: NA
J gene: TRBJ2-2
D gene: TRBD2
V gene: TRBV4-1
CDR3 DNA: TGCGCCAGCAGCGTCAGAGCGGGAGGGACCGGGGAGCTGTTTTTT
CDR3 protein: CASSVRAGGTGELFF

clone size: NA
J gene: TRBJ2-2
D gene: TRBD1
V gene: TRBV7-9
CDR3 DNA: TGTGCCAGCAGCTCATACAGGGGGCACACCGGGGAGCTGTTTTTT
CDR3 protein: CASSSYRGHTGELFF

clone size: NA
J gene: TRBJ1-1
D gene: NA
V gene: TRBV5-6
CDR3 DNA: TGTGCCAGCAGCTGGGGAGCAGGGAACACTGAAGCTTTCTTT
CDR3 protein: CASSWGAGNTEAFF

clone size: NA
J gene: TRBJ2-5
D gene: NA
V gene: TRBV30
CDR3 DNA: TGTGCCTGGAGTTCCCAGGGTGAGACCCAGTACTTC
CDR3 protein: CAWSSQGETQYF

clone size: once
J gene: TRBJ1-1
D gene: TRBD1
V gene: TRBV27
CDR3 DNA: TGTGCCAGCCAAACAGGGGGTCAGGCTGAAGCTTTCTTT
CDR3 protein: CASQTGGQAEAFF

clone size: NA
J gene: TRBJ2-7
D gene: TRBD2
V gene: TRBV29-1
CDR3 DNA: TGCAGCGTAAGACTAGCGGGAGTATTGTACGAGCAGTACTTC
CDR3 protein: CSVRLAGVLYEQYF